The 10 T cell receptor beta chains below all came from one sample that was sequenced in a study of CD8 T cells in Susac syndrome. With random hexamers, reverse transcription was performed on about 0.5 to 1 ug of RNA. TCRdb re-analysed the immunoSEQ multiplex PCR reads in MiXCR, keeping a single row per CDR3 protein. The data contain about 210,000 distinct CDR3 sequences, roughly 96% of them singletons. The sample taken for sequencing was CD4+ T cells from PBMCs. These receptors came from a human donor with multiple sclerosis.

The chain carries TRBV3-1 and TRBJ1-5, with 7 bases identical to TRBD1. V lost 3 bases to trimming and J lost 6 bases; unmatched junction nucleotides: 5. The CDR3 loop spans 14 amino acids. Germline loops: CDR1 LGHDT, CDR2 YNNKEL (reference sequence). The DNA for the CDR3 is TGTGCCAGCAGCCACGACAGGGTTGGTCAGCCCCAGCATTTT. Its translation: CASSHDRVGQPQHF.

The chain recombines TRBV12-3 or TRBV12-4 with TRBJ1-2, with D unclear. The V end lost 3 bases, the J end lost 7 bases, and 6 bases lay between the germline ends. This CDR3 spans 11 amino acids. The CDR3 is CASSFRVGYTF. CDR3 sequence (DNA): TGTGCCAGCAGTTTTCGGGTTGGCTACACCTTC.

The CDR3 spells CASSLEAGTYEQYF. DNA for the CDR3: TGTGCCAGCAGCTTAGAGGCAGGGACCTACGAGCAGTACTTC. The gene calls are TRBV7-8 and TRBJ2-7; D possibly corresponds to TRBD1 (5 bases). V lost 1 base and J 2 bases, leaving 9 bases between the germline ends. The V gene's germline CDR1 is SGHVS and CDR2 FQNEAQ. The CDR3 runs to 14 residues.

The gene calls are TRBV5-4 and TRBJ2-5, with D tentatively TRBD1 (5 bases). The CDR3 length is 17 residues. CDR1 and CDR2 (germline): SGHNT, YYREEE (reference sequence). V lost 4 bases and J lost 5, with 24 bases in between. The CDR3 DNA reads TGTGCCAGCAGCCCAAGTGCAGGGCGAATTGTCTGGGAGACCCAGTACTTC. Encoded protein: CASSPSAGRIVWETQYF.

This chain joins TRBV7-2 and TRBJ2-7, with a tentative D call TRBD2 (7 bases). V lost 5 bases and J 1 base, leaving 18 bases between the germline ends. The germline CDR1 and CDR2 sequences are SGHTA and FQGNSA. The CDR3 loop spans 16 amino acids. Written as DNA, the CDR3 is TGTGCCAGCAGCCGAAGTATGAAGGGGGGGTCCTACGAGCAGTACTTC. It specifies CASSRSMKGGSYEQYF. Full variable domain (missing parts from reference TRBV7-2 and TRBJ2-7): GAGVSQSPSNKVTEKGKDVELRCDPISGHTALYWYRQSLGQGLEFLIYFQGNSAPDKSGLPSDRFSAERTGGSVSTLTIQRTQQEDSAVYLCASSRSMKGGSYEQYFGPGTRLTVT.

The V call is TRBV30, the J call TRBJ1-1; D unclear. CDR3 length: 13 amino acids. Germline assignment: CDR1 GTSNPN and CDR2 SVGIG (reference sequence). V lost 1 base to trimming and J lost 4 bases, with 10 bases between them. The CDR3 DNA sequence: TGTGCCTGGAGTGCTTACCGCGCCACTGAAGCTTTCTTT. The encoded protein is CAWSAYRATEAFF.

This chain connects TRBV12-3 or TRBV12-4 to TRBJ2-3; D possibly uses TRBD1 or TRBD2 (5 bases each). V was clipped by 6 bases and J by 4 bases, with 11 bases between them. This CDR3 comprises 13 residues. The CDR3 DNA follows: TGTGCCAGCAGGCCTGGGACCTCAGATACGCAGTATTTT. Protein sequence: CASRPGTSDTQYF.

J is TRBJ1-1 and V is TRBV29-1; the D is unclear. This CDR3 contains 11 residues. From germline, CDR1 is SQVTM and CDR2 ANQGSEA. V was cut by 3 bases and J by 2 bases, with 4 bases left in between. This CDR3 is CSVDINTEAFF. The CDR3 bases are TGCAGCGTTGACATAAACACTGAAGCTTTCTTT.

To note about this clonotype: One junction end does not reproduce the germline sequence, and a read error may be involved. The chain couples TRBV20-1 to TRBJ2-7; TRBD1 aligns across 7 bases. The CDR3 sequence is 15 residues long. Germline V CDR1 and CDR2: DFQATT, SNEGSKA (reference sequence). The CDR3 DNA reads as TGCAGTGCTGGAGACGCGCCGACAGGGCGGTACGAGCAGTACTTC. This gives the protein CSAGDAPTGRYEQYF.

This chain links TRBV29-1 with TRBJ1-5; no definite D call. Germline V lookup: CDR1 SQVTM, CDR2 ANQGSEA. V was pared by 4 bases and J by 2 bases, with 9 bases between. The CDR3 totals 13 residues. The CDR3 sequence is CSVVGPGNQPQHF. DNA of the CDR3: TGCAGCGTTGTGGGTCCCGGCAATCAGCCCCAGCATTTT.